This T cell receptor (beta chain) was sequenced for a study of T cell responses to AZD1222 COVID-19 vaccine. Turning to this clone: Its antigen is undetermined.

The CDR3 is 14 residues long. V gave up 3 bases and J gave up 4 bases, with 10 bases separating them. From germline, CDR1 is LGHDT and CDR2 YNNKEL (reference sequence). Sequencing used immunoSEQ multiplex PCR; TCRdb keeps in-frame clones, though not all of them. Of 80,000 to 95,000 clones listed, 75% to 95% are singletons. Overall study findings and caveats: Unmutated variant regions are reportedly the target of nearly half of TCRs that are spike-specific. Along spike, vaccine-associated CD4 TCRs were found throughout, with dominance at 160-218 and 743-854.

The chain carries TRBV3-1 (or the pseudogene TRBV3-2) and TRBJ1-5; no clear D. The receptor was derived from an adult who received the AZD1222 COVID-19 vaccine. This specimen was peripheral blood, taken 28 days after the second AZD1222 dose. The CDR3 loop reads CASSHGVRNQPQHF. The CDR3 bases are TGTGCCAGCAGCCACGGGGTGAGGAATCAGCCCCAGCATTTT.